Below are 29 T cell receptor beta chains sequenced from a single sample in a study of yellow fever vaccine responses in identical twins. TCRdb reprocessed the RT-PCR reads with MiXCR, giving one entry per CDR3 protein. The top ten clones hold roughly 1.7% of a sample with 4,800 or so distinct CDR3 sequences, less than 75% of them seen once. The sample in question was T cells from blood (PBMCs), unsorted or a sorted subset (not recorded which), obtained before or after yellow fever vaccination (not recorded which). These receptor sequences come from a woman aged 18 to 35 who received the yellow fever vaccine.

The chain has TRBV11-2 and TRBJ2-7, with TRBD2 matching 7 bases. The V gene end was trimmed by 7 bases and the J gene end by 7 bases; junction bases not matched to a gene: 13. Germline loops: CDR1 SGHAT, CDR2 FQNNGV. The CDR3 is 14 amino acids. Here the CDR3 reads CASTPIAGDNEQYF. CDR3 sequence (DNA): TGTGCCAGCACCCCCATTGCGGGAGATAATGAGCAGTACTTC. The complete variable domain, with remaining parts taken from reference TRBV11-2 and TRBJ2-7, reads EAGVAQSPRYKIIEKRQSVAFWCNPISGHATLYWYQQILGQGPKLLIQFQNNGVVDDSQLPKDRFSAERLKGVDSTLKIQPAKLEDSAVYLCASTPIAGDNEQYFGPGTRLTVT.

This clonotype was counted between two and nine times. The V gene is TRBV20-1, the J gene TRBJ2-7; D ambiguous. CDR1 and CDR2 (germline): DFQATT, SNEGSKA (reference sequence). The CDR3 has 14 amino acids. Trimming left V 2 bases short and J 3 bases short, with 14 bases between. The DNA of the CDR3 is TGCAGTGCTAGATCTACCCTGGGTAACTACGAGCAGTACTTC. This encodes CSARSTLGNYEQYF.

The table lists this clonotype with a count of one. This chain connects TRBV7-3 to TRBJ2-1; the match to TRBD1 covers 8 bases. Germline CDR1 and CDR2: SGHTA and FQGTGA. V trimming: 1 base; J trimming: 8 bases; junction bases outside the gene matches: 4. The CDR3 contains 14 residues. CDR3 in amino acids: CASSLRGQVYEQFF. CDR3 in DNA: TGTGCCAGCAGCTTAAGGGGACAGGTATATGAGCAGTTCTTC.

For this clonotype: At one of its ends the junction is not consistent with the germline gene, which may arise from a read error. The rearrangement uses TRBV7-7 and TRBJ2-1; D unresolved. The CDR3 is made up of 14 amino acids. Looked up from germline, CDR1 is SSHAT and CDR2 is FNYEAQ (reference sequence). This chain's CDR3 is CASSSGPPRDEQFF. For the CDR3, the DNA is TGTGCTAGCAGTTCCGGGCCCCCGCGCGATGAGCAGTTCTTC.

The chain links TRBV11-3 to TRBJ2-7; no reliable D call. Per the germline V gene, CDR1 is SGHNT and CDR2 is YENEEA. The V end was cut by 0 bases, the J end by 12 bases, with 18 bases between. The CDR3 has 14 amino acids. CDR3 DNA sequence: TGTGCCAGCAGCTTAGAACACACCGCGTACCGGCTGTACTTC. The encoded protein is CASSLEHTAYRLYF.

The genes are TRBV10-3 and TRBJ2-3, with 10 bases identical to TRBD2. Germline CDR1 reads ENHRY; CDR2 reads SYGVKD. J was trimmed by 3 bases and V by 6 bases; bases with no gene match: 6. This CDR3 is 15 amino acids long. Here the CDR3 reads CAISLAGEGTDTQYF. As DNA, the CDR3 is TGTGCCATCAGCCTAGCGGGAGAGGGGACAGATACGCAGTATTTT.

This clonotype was counted only a few times. The V gene is TRBV5-1, the J gene TRBJ2-3, with D perhaps assigned TRBD1 or TRBD2 (5 bases each). The CDR3 length is 13 residues. Trimming left V 5 bases short and J 1 base short, with 8 bases between. Looked up from germline, CDR1 is SGHRS and CDR2 is YFSETQ. The CDR3 DNA reads TGCGCCAGCAGTCAGGGACGCACAGATACGCAGTATTTT. Encoded protein: CASSQGRTDTQYF. Supplemented by reference TRBV5-1 and TRBJ2-3, the full variable domain reads KAGVTQTPRYLIKTRGQQVTLSCSPISGHRSVSWYQQTPGQGLQFLFEYFSETQRNKGNFPGRFSGRQFSNSRSEMNVSTLELGDSALYLCASSQGRTDTQYFGPGTRLTVL.

This chain uses TRBV12-3 or TRBV12-4 with TRBJ1-6, with D possibly being TRBD1 (6 bases). The V end was cut by 6 bases, the J end by 7 bases, with 10 bases between. The CDR3 runs 13 residues. The DNA of the CDR3 is TGTGCCAGCAGGCGGCAGGGGAATTCACCCCTCCACTTT. Its protein product is CASRRQGNSPLHF.

The chain joins TRBV2 to TRBJ2-3; TRBD2 might be the D (6 bases). This CDR3 has 14 residues. Germline lookup yields CDR1 SNHLY and CDR2 FYNNEI. With 5 bases removed from V and 4 bases from J, the gap between germline ends came to 13 bases. The CDR3 sequence: CASSPLAWSDTQYF. The CDR3 region has the DNA TGTGCCAGCAGTCCTCTAGCGTGGTCAGATACGCAGTATTTT.

The chain is built from TRBV10-3 and TRBJ1-1, with 7 bases aligning to TRBD1. The V gene end was trimmed by 0 bases and the J gene end by 8 bases; junction bases not matched to a gene: 9. CDR1 is ENHRY and CDR2 is SYGVKD in the germline V gene. There are 15 residues in the CDR3. CDR3 in amino acids: CAISESGAGDSEAFF. The CDR3 DNA is TGTGCCATCAGTGAGTCGGGGGCGGGGGACAGCGAAGCTTTCTTT.

This clonotype was detected only a few times. The V gene is TRBV5-1, the J gene TRBJ2-4; perhaps D is TRBD1 or TRBD2 (5 bases each). Germline V CDR1 and CDR2: SGHRS, YFSETQ. The CDR3 loop spans 14 amino acids. V was pared by 4 bases and J by 7 bases, with 15 bases between. The CDR3 coding sequence is TGCGCCAGCAGCGGAACCGGGACCGAGAACATTCAGTACTTC. It specifies CASSGTGTENIQYF.

The rearrangement joins TRBV29-1 to TRBJ2-7; 10 bases align to TRBD2. CDR1 is SQVTM, CDR2 ANQGSEA, per germline. V trimming: 0 bases; J trimming: 9 bases; junction bases outside the gene matches: 8. This CDR3 is built from 14 residues. CDR3 loop: CSVEDPSGSAGQYF. DNA for the CDR3: TGCAGCGTTGAAGATCCTAGCGGGAGCGCCGGGCAGTACTTC.

V usage is TRBV11-1 and J usage is TRBJ2-7; D might be TRBD2 (5 bases). CDR1 is SGHAT and CDR2 is FQDESV in the germline V gene (reference sequence). The V and J ends lost 4 bases and 2 bases respectively, with 18 bases between them. The CDR3 is 16 residues long. CDR3 bases: TGTGCCAGCAGCTCTCGGACTTCTACAAAGGCCTACGAGCAGTACTTC. Translated: CASSSRTSTKAYEQYF.

CDR3 DNA: TGCGCCAGCAGCTTGGGTTCCTTTTCCCGGGGGAATGAGCAGTTCTTC. Its protein product is CASSLGSFSRGNEQFF. The rearrangement joins TRBV5-1 to TRBJ2-1; possible D gene TRBD2, 6 bases. Per the germline V gene, CDR1 is SGHRS and CDR2 is YFSETQ. The CDR3 runs to 16 residues. The ends were cut back, 0 bases at V and 7 bases at J, with 17 bases in the middle. Supplemented by reference TRBV5-1 and TRBJ2-1, the full variable domain reads KAGVTQTPRYLIKTRGQQVTLSCSPISGHRSVSWYQQTPGQGLQFLFEYFSETQRNKGNFPGRFSGRQFSNSRSEMNVSTLELGDSALYLCASSLGSFSRGNEQFFGPGTRLTVL.

The chain couples TRBV6-1 to TRBJ2-2; no definite D call. Per the germline V gene, CDR1 is MNHNS and CDR2 is SASEGT. This CDR3 spans 12 amino acids. V was pared by 5 bases and J by 5 bases, with 6 bases between. The CDR3 is CASSQRTGELFF. The CDR3 region has the DNA TGTGCCAGCAGTCAGAGGACCGGGGAGCTGTTTTTT.

The chain combines TRBV4-1 with TRBJ2-1; 10 nucleotides line up with TRBD2. CDR1 is MGHRA and CDR2 is YSYEKL in the germline V gene. V trimming: 0 bases; J trimming: 2 bases; junction bases outside the gene matches: 4. The CDR3 is 17 residues long. Written as DNA, the CDR3 is TGCGCCAGCAGCCAAGAAGTAGCGGGAGGACCCTACAATGAGCAGTTCTTC. Its protein is CASSQEVAGGPYNEQFF.

The chain is built from TRBV27 and TRBJ1-5; the D gene is possibly TRBD1 (5 bases). Germline CDR1 and CDR2: MNHEY and SMNVEV (reference sequence). This CDR3 contains 15 residues. Trimming pared 6 bases from V and 0 bases from J, leaving 12 bases between. For the CDR3, the DNA is TGTGCCAGCAGCCTCACAGGCTTTAGCAATCAGCCCCAGCATTTT. This translates into CASSLTGFSNQPQHF.

The V and J genes are TRBV5-6 and TRBJ2-3, with TRBD2 matching 10 bases. CDR3 length: 15 residues. Germline CDR1 SGHDT, CDR2 YYEEEE. V lost 5 bases, J lost 3 bases, and 6 bases stayed unmatched. CDR3 nucleotides: TGTGCCAGCAGAGGAGGACTAGCGGCTACAGATACGCAGTATTTT. Its protein product is CASRGGLAATDTQYF.

This chain connects TRBV5-1 to TRBJ2-7; the match to TRBD2 covers 13 bases. Germline V CDR1 and CDR2: SGHRS, YFSETQ. J gave up 6 bases and V 3 bases, and 3 bases lay outside the gene matches. The CDR3 totals 14 residues. The CDR3 region is CASSSGTSGAEQYF. In DNA, the CDR3 is TGCGCCAGCAGCTCTGGGACTAGCGGGGCCGAGCAGTACTTC. Drawing the rest from reference TRBV5-1 and TRBJ2-7, the complete variable domain is KAGVTQTPRYLIKTRGQQVTLSCSPISGHRSVSWYQQTPGQGLQFLFEYFSETQRNKGNFPGRFSGRQFSNSRSEMNVSTLELGDSALYLCASSSGTSGAEQYFGPGTRLTVT.

This clonotype was seen only a few times. One junction end does not reproduce the germline sequence, and a read error may be involved. The V and J genes are TRBV7-7 and TRBJ1-2; D is possibly TRBD1 (5 bases). Germline V gene data show CDR1 as SSHAT and CDR2 as FNYEAQ (reference sequence). The CDR3 loop spans 13 amino acids. CDR3 residues: CASSYPRDYGYTF. CDR3 nucleotides: TGTGCTAGCAGCTATCCCAGGGACTATGGCTACACCTTC.

The chain recombines TRBV11-2 with TRBJ2-7; 7 nucleotides align to TRBD1. CDR1 and CDR2 from the germline V gene are SGHAT and FQNNGV. Unmatched junction bases numbered 8, after V lost 11 bases and J lost 1 base. The CDR3 contains 13 residues. The CDR3 coding sequence is TGTGCCGGAAGGTTACAGGGGTCCTACGAGCAGTACTTC. Residues: CAGRLQGSYEQYF.

This chain links TRBV6-2 or TRBV6-3 with TRBJ2-7, with 9 bases that match TRBD1. Germline V gives CDR1 MNHEY, CDR2 SVGEGT. CDR3 size: 14 residues. Trimming removed 3 bases from V and 3 bases from J; junction bases left unmatched: 3. The CDR3 DNA reads as TGTGCCAGCAGTTATAAGACAGGGGGCTACGAGCAGTACTTC. Amino acids: CASSYKTGGYEQYF.

The genes are TRBV20-1 and TRBJ2-2; unclear D gene. The ends were cut back, 5 bases at V and 6 bases at J, with 13 bases in the middle. Germline CDR1 is DFQATT and CDR2 is SNEGSKA (reference sequence). This CDR3 is 13 amino acids long. The chain's CDR3 is CSAQDVLSGELFF. The CDR3 DNA follows: TGCAGTGCTCAGGACGTACTATCCGGGGAGCTGTTTTTT.

The rearrangement joins TRBV7-6 to TRBJ2-1; 11 bases map to TRBD2. The ends lost 3 bases at V and 5 bases at J; junction bases unmatched: 3. In germline, CDR1 is SGHVS, CDR2 FNYEAQ. The CDR3 totals 15 residues. The CDR3 loop reads CASSFLAGGDNEQFF. In nucleotides, the CDR3 is TGTGCCAGCAGCTTCCTAGCGGGAGGAGACAATGAGCAGTTCTTC.

This CDR3 reads CASSSVGSHYEQYF. The CDR3 DNA reads TGCGCCAGCAGTTCTGTGGGGTCCCACTACGAGCAGTACTTC. This chain joins TRBV10-1 and TRBJ2-7; D gene ambiguous. The V gene lost 5 bases and the J gene lost 3 bases, with 14 bases spanning the gap. This CDR3 is built from 14 residues. Germline V CDR1 and CDR2: WNHNN, SYGVQD (reference sequence).

The chain joins TRBV15 to TRBJ2-1; maybe TRBD2 (5 bases). The ends were cut back, 0 bases at V and 8 bases at J, with 14 bases in the middle. The CDR3 has 15 residues. Germline V gene data show CDR1 as LNHNV and CDR2 as YYDKDF (reference sequence). DNA for the CDR3: TGTGCCACCAGCAGAGAAGGACTCCAGACGGATGAGCAGTTCTTC. As protein: CATSREGLQTDEQFF.

The chain has TRBV15 and TRBJ2-7; perhaps TRBD2 as D (6 bases). CDR1 LNHNV and CDR2 YYDKDF come from the germline V gene (reference sequence). CDR3 length equals 15 residues. The germline V and J ends were trimmed by 0 bases and 5 bases, with 14 bases remaining between them. The CDR3, as DNA: TGTGCCACCAGCAGAGACGGGCGGCGGGACCACGAGCAGTACTTC. This gives the protein CATSRDGRRDHEQYF.

The chain links TRBV28 to TRBJ2-7, with a weak D call TRBD1 (5 bases). CDR1 and CDR2 from the germline V gene are MDHEN and SYDVKM. The V end lost 5 bases, the J end lost 4 bases, and 12 bases lay between the germline ends. The CDR3 covers 13 residues. CDR3 nucleotides: TGTGCCAGCAGTACCGACAGTGGGTACGAGCAGTACTTC. It encodes CASSTDSGYEQYF.

Sample share makes this clonotype large (0.1 to 1%). This chain uses TRBV20-1 with TRBJ2-4; no clear D gene. The germline CDR1 and CDR2 sequences are DFQATT and SNEGSKA (reference sequence). The V end lost 7 bases, the J end lost 9 bases, and 19 bases lay between the germline ends. There are 13 residues in the CDR3. The chain's CDR3 is CSVLSGDWGIQYF. Written as DNA, the CDR3 is TGCAGTGTCCTTTCTGGGGATTGGGGCATTCAGTACTTC.